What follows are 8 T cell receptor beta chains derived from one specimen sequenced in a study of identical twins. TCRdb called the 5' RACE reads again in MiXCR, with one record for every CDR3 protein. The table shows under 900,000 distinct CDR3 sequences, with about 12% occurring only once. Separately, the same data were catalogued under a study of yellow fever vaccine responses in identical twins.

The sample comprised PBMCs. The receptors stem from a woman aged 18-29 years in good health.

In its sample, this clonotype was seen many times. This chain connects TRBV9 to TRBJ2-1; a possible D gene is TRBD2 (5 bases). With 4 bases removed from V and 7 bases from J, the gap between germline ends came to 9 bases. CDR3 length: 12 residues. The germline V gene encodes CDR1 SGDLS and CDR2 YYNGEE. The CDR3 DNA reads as TGTGCCAGCAGCCCTAGGGAGAATGAGCAGTTCTTC. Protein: CASSPRENEQFF.

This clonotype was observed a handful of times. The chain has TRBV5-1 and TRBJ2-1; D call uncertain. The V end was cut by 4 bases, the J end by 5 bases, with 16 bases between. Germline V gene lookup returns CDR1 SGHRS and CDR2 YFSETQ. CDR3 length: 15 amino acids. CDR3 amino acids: CASSAPLPNHNEQFF. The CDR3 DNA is TGCGCCAGCAGCGCCCCTCTGCCGAACCACAATGAGCAGTTCTTC. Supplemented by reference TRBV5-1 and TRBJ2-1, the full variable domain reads KAGVTQTPRYLIKTRGQQVTLSCSPISGHRSVSWYQQTPGQGLQFLFEYFSETQRNKGNFPGRFSGRQFSNSRSEMNVSTLELGDSALYLCASSAPLPNHNEQFFGPGTRLTVL.

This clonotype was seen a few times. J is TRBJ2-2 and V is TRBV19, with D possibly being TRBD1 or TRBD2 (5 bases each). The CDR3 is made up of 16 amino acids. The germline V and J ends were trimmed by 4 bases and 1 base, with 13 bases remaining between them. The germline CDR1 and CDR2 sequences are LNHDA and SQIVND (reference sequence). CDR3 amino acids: CASSSLGPMNTGELFF. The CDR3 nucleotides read TGTGCCAGTAGTAGCCTGGGACCGATGAACACCGGGGAGCTGTTTTTT.

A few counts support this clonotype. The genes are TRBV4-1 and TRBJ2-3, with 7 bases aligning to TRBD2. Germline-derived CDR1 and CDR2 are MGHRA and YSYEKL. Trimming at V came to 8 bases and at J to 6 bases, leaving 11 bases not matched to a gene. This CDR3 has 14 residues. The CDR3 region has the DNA TGCGCCAGCTCACTAGCGCGAGAGGTGGATACGCAGTATTTT. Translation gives CASSLAREVDTQYF.

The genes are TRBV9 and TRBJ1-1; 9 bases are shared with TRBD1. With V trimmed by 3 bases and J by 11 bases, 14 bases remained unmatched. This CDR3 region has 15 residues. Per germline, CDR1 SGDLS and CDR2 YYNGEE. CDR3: CASSGTGQGARYAFF. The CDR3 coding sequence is TGTGCCAGCAGCGGAACGGGACAGGGCGCACGGTATGCTTTCTTT.

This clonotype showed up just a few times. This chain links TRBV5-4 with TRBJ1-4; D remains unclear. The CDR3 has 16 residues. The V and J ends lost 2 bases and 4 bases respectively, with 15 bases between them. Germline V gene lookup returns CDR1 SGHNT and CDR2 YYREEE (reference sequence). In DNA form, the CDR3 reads TGTGCCAGCAGCTTACCCGGACGGACTTATAATGAAAAACTGTTTTTT. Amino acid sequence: CASSLPGRTYNEKLFF.

The CDR3 region is CASSTGLAGVDEQFF. For the CDR3, the DNA is TGTGCCAGCAGTACGGGACTAGCGGGAGTCGATGAGCAGTTCTTC. V and J are TRBV12-3 or TRBV12-4 and TRBJ2-1, with 14 bases aligning to TRBD2. There are 15 residues in the CDR3. V shed 5 bases and J 8 bases; nucleotides not matched to a gene: 5.

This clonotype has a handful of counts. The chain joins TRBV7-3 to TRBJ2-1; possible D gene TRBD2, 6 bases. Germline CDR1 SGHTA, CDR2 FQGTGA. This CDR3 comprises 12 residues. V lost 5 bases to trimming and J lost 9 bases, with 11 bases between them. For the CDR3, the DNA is TGTGCCAGCAGCGGCTTGGGGGGTGAGCAGTTCTTC. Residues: CASSGLGGEQFF.